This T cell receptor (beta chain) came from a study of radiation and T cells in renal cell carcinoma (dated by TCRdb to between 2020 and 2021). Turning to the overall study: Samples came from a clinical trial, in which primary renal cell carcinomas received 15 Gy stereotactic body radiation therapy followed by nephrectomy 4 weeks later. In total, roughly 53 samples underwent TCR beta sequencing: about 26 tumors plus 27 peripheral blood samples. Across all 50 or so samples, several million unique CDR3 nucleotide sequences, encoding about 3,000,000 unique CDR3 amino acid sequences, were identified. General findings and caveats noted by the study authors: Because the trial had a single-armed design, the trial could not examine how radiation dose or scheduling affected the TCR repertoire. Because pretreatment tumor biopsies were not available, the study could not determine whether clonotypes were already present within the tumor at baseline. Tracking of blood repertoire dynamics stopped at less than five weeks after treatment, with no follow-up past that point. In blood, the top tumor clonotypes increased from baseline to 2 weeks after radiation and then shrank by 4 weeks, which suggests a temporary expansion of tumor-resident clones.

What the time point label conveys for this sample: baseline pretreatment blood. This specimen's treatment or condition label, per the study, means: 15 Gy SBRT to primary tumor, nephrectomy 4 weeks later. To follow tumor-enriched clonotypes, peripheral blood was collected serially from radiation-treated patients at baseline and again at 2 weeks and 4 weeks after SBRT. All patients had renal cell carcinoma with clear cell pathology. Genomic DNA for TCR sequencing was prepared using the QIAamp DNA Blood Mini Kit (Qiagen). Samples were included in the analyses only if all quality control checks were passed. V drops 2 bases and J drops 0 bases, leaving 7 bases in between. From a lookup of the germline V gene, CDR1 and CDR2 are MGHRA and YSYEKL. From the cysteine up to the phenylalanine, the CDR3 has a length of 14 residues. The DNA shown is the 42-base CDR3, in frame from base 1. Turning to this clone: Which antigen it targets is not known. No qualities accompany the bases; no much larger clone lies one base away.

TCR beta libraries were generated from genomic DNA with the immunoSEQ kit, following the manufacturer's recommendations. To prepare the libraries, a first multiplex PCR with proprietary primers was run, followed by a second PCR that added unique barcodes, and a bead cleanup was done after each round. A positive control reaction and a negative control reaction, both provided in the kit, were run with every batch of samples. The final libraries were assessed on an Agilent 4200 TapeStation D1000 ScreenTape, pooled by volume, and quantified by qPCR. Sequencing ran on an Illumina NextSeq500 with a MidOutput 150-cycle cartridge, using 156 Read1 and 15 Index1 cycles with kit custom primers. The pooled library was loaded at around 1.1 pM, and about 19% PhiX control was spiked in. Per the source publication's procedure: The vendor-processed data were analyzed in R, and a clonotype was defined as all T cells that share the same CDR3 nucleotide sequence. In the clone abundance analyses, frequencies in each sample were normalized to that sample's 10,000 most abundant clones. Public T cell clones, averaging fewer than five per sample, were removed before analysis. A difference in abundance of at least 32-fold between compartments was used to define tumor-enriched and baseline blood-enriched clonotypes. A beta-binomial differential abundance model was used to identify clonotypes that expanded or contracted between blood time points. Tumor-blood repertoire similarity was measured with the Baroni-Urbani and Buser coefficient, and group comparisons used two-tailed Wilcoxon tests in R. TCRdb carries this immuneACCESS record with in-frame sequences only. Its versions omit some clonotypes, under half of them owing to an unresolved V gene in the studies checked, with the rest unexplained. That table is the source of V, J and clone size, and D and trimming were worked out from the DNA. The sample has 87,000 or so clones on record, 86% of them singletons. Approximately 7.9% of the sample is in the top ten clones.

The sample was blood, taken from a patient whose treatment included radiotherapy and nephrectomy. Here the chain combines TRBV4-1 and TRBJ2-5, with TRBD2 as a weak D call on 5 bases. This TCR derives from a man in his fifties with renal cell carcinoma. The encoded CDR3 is CASSQRADQETQYF. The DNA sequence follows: TGCGCCAGCAGCCAACGAGCGGACCAAGAGACCCAGTACTTC.